This TCR beta chain was profiled in a study of human versus mouse CDR3 diversity and MHC coevolution. Study results and limitations: Roughly 1.5 million TCR beta clonotypes were estimated for humans, the largest repertoire. Most of the three human donors had the lowest clonal inequality.

The CDR3 runs 16 residues. To note about this clone: Its specificity is unknown.

Sorting isolated naive CD4 T cells lacking CD45RO and expressing CD62L. Assay used: immunoSEQ multiplex PCR; TCRdb lists only in-frame clones, some missing. This sample has 55,000 to 65,000 clones, with around 94% found just once. Sequences were obtained from naive CD4+ T cells from blood. The subset is: CD45RO-negative CD62L-positive naive CD4 T cells. The receptor was isolated from a person aged 55 to 69 in good health. The rearrangement joins TRBV21-1 to TRBJ1-5. TRBV21-1 is reported as a pseudogene. CDR3 protein: CASSGTVGDCNQPQHF. DNA for the CDR3: TGTGCCAGCAGCGGAACCGTCGGAGACTGCAATCAGCCCCAGCATTTT.